Each of the 27 T cell receptor beta chains below was sequenced from the same sample in a study of shared clonotypes between healthy human individuals. Sequenced by immunoSEQ multiplex PCR; TCRdb stores in-frame clones only, minus some. In the table there are a few million clones, 85% to 95% of which are singletons. The sequenced sample consisted of naive CD4+ T cells from PBMCs. Stated subset: CD45RA+ positively selected. These receptor sequences come from a man between 18 and 29 years old in good health. Some clones in this sample may be carry-over from other donors' samples.

The genes are TRBV29-1 and TRBJ2-3, with 15 nucleotides matching TRBD2. Per germline, CDR1 SQVTM and CDR2 ANQGSEA. The CDR3 length is 17 residues. V lost 2 bases, J lost 3 bases, and 6 bases stayed unmatched. This CDR3 is CSVEPGLAGGPTDTQYF. The CDR3 DNA sequence: TGCAGCGTTGAACCGGGACTAGCGGGAGGACCGACAGATACGCAGTATTTT.

The CDR3 bases are TGTGCCAGCGAGATCGGAGGACCCTACGAGCAGTACTTC. Its translation is CASEIGGPYEQYF. This chain joins TRBV7-2 and TRBJ2-7, with D possibly TRBD2 on 5 matching bases. This CDR3 contains 13 residues. Germline CDR1 and CDR2: SGHTA and FQGNSA. Between the trimmed V and J ends, which lost 8 bases and 2 bases, there was a span of 13 bases.

The V gene is TRBV28, the J gene TRBJ1-2; weak D call: TRBD1 (6 bases). The germline gives CDR1 MDHEN, CDR2 SYDVKM. V was shortened by 5 bases and J by 0 bases, with 19 bases between the two germline ends. The CDR3 loop spans 17 amino acids. CDR3 in amino acids: CASSEQGWAVANYGYTF. For the CDR3, the DNA is TGTGCCAGCAGTGAACAGGGATGGGCCGTAGCTAACTATGGCTACACCTTC.

This clone was counted a single time. This rearrangement joins TRBV28 to TRBJ2-2; possible D gene TRBD1, 6 bases. The CDR3 extends over 14 amino acids. V lost 3 bases and J 6 bases, leaving 11 bases between the germline ends. Per the germline V gene, CDR1 is MDHEN and CDR2 is SYDVKM. The CDR3 DNA is TGTGCCAGCAGTTTCCGAGGGGGAGCCGGGGAGCTGTTTTTT. It yields the protein CASSFRGGAGELFF.

This chain joins TRBV28 and TRBJ2-3, with 7 bases identical to TRBD2. This CDR3 region has 17 residues. Germline V gives CDR1 MDHEN, CDR2 SYDVKM. J lost 2 bases, V lost 2 bases, and 10 bases had no gene match. The CDR3 here is CASSLLFSGPFTDTQYF. CDR3 coding DNA: TGTGCCAGCAGTTTACTTTTTAGCGGGCCGTTCACAGATACGCAGTATTTT.

The chain recombines TRBV25-1 with TRBJ2-7, with 7 bases matching TRBD2. This CDR3 is 14 amino acids long. The V and J ends lost 5 bases and 5 bases, in that order; junction bases with no gene match: 9. Per the germline V gene, CDR1 is MGHDK and CDR2 is SYGVNS. CDR3 DNA sequence: TGTGCCAGCAGTAGGGCGGGAGCGTTGAACGAGCAGTACTTC. This codes for CASSRAGALNEQYF.

This clone was seen a handful of times. The V call is TRBV30, the J call TRBJ1-1; 7 nucleotides match TRBD1. Trimming took 7 bases from V and 1 from J; bases not matched to a gene: 12. The CDR3 extends over 15 amino acids. Germline CDR1 is GTSNPN and CDR2 is SVGIG (reference sequence). The CDR3 region is CASKTPHRGNTEAFF. CDR3 bases: TGTGCCTCAAAAACCCCTCACAGGGGGAACACTGAAGCTTTCTTT.

This chain uses TRBV6-4 with TRBJ2-7; TRBD1 aligns across 7 bases. The V segment lost 6 bases and the J segment 3 bases; nucleotides outside the gene matches: 2. CDR3 length: 12 residues. Looked up from germline, CDR1 is MRHNA and CDR2 is SNTAGT. The CDR3 DNA sequence: TGTGCCAGCAGGGACAGGCTCTACGAGCAGTACTTC. Translating it yields CASRDRLYEQYF.

The V call is TRBV4-1, the J call TRBJ1-4; D is possibly TRBD1 (6 bases). CDR3 length: 15 amino acids. V lost 10 bases and J lost 5, with 20 bases in between. CDR1 is MGHRA, CDR2 YSYEKL, per germline. The CDR3 DNA sequence: TGCGCCACGGATTCGCAGGGGCCGAGGAATGAAAAACTGTTTTTT. Encoded protein: CATDSQGPRNEKLFF.

The chain recombines TRBV29-1 with TRBJ2-1; D possibly corresponds to TRBD2 (7 bases). From germline, CDR1 is SQVTM and CDR2 ANQGSEA. The CDR3 sequence is 13 residues long. Deletions cut 7 bases from V and 9 bases from J, with 19 bases between. The DNA of the CDR3 is TGCAGCGCGGGGGGCGCCCCCGGGGGTGAGCAGTTCTTC. Protein product: CSAGGAPGGEQFF.

V is TRBV5-6 and J is TRBJ2-5; TRBD2 aligns across 8 bases. CDR1 and CDR2 (germline): SGHDT, YYEEEE. J was trimmed by 4 bases and V by 5 bases; bases with no gene match: 7. This CDR3 region has 14 residues. CDR3 sequence reads: CASSFTGTRETQYF. The CDR3 DNA reads as TGTGCCAGCAGTTTCACAGGGACTAGAGAGACCCAGTACTTC. The variable domain in full, completed from reference TRBV5-6 and TRBJ2-5, reads DAGVTQSPTHLIKTRGQQVTLRCSPKSGHDTVSWYQQALGQGPQFIFQYYEEEERQRGNFPDRFSGHQFPNYSSELNVNALLLGDSALYLCASSFTGTRETQYFGPGTRLLVL.

The chain carries TRBV21-1 and TRBJ1-4. TRBV21-1 is a listed pseudogene. CDR3 length: 17 residues. Written as DNA, the CDR3 is TGTGCCAGCAGCAAAGAGGTTTCGGACGCTAAATTAGGAAAACTGTTTTTT. Translation: CASSKEVSDAKLGKLFF.

V usage is TRBV7-3 and J usage is TRBJ2-3; D unclear. This CDR3 has 12 amino acids. Germline CDR1 reads SGHTA; CDR2 reads FQGTGA. Trimming stripped 5 bases from V and 4 bases from J, with 7 bases between. The CDR3 reads CASSKGADTQYF. DNA of the CDR3: TGTGCCAGCAGCAAAGGCGCAGATACGCAGTATTTT.

The chain couples TRBV4-1 to TRBJ2-2; 8 bases agree with TRBD1. This CDR3 comprises 15 residues. Germline CDR1 is MGHRA and CDR2 is YSYEKL. Trimming at V came to 4 bases and at J to 6 bases, leaving 7 bases not matched to a gene. For the CDR3, the DNA is TGCGCCAGCAGCCCCAATGCAGGGGGCCCCGGGGAGCTGTTTTTT. This gives the protein CASSPNAGGPGELFF.

The CDR3 loop is CASSLGLAGISEQFF. CDR3 DNA: TGCGCCAGCAGCTTGGGCCTAGCGGGAATCAGTGAGCAGTTCTTC. The rearrangement joins TRBV5-1 to TRBJ2-1; 9 nucleotides match TRBD2. The CDR3 has 15 residues. The J segment lost 9 bases and the V segment lost 0 bases, leaving 7 bases of the junction unmatched. Germline V gene data show CDR1 as SGHRS and CDR2 as YFSETQ. The full variable domain, with the rest looked up from reference TRBV5-1 and TRBJ2-1, is KAGVTQTPRYLIKTRGQQVTLSCSPISGHRSVSWYQQTPGQGLQFLFEYFSETQRNKGNFPGRFSGRQFSNSRSEMNVSTLELGDSALYLCASSLGLAGISEQFFGPGTRLTVL.

The chain links TRBV5-1 to TRBJ2-3, with 15 bases lining up with TRBD2. This CDR3 contains 18 residues. The ends lost 1 base at V and 2 bases at J; junction bases unmatched: 5. Looked up from germline, CDR1 is SGHRS and CDR2 is YFSETQ. The DNA for the CDR3 is TGCGCCAGCAGCTTGAGAAGGACTAGCGGGAGGGCCACAGATACGCAGTATTTT. Amino acid sequence: CASSLRRTSGRATDTQYF.

V usage is TRBV6-1 and J usage is TRBJ1-1; a possible D gene is TRBD1 (6 bases). From germline, CDR1 is MNHNS and CDR2 SASEGT. Trimming removed 8 bases from V and 5 bases from J, with 21 bases in between. This CDR3 has 15 amino acids. The DNA of the CDR3 is TGTGCCAGCGTCACCAGGGGAACACAGAGGACTGAAGCTTTCTTT. Translated, it gives CASVTRGTQRTEAFF.

The V call is TRBV28, the J call TRBJ1-2, with D possibly matching TRBD1 (5 bases). V was pared by 2 bases and J by 4 bases, with 14 bases between. CDR1 is MDHEN and CDR2 is SYDVKM in the germline V gene. The CDR3 length is 15 residues. The DNA for the CDR3 is TGTGCCAGCAGTTTAACGGGGAAGGGGCCCTATGGCTACACCTTC. This encodes CASSLTGKGPYGYTF.

The rearrangement joins TRBV28 to TRBJ2-1; 7 bases fit TRBD2. Germline CDR1 and CDR2: MDHEN and SYDVKM. Trimming at V came to 3 bases and at J to 0 bases, leaving 8 bases not matched to a gene. There are 17 residues in the CDR3. The CDR3 DNA sequence: TGTGCCAGCAGTTTTCGCCGTCTAGCGGACTCCTACAATGAGCAGTTCTTC. Amino acids: CASSFRRLADSYNEQFF. Looking up the rest from reference TRBV28 and TRBJ2-1 gives the full variable domain: DVKVTQSSRYLVKRTGEKVFLECVQDMDHENMFWYRQDPGLGLRLIYFSYDVKMKEKGDIPEGYSVSREKKERFSLILESASTNQTSMYLCASSFRRLADSYNEQFFGPGTRLTVL.

The rearrangement uses TRBV25-1 and TRBJ2-1; TRBD2 might be the D (5 bases). CDR1 and CDR2 from the germline V gene are MGHDK and SYGVNS. The CDR3 spans 15 residues. V lost 4 bases and J 0 bases, leaving 10 bases between the germline ends. CDR3 loop: CASSGSESSYNEQFF. In DNA form, the CDR3 reads TGTGCCAGCAGTGGTAGCGAGAGCTCCTACAATGAGCAGTTCTTC.

The rearrangement joins TRBV2 to TRBJ2-7; D may be TRBD1 (6 bases). The CDR3 totals 12 residues. Germline CDR1 and CDR2: SNHLY and FYNNEI. Trimming removed 6 bases at V and 3 bases at J, with 9 bases between. This CDR3 reads CASRPQGYEQYF. The DNA for the CDR3 is TGTGCCAGCAGACCACAGGGCTACGAGCAGTACTTC.

J is TRBJ2-6 and V is TRBV19, with D perhaps matching TRBD2 (5 bases). V was shortened by 6 bases and J by 2 bases, with 20 bases between the two germline ends. CDR3 length: 18 residues. CDR1 is LNHDA, CDR2 SQIVND, per germline (reference sequence). The CDR3 sequence is CASRIRAAMRAGANVLTF. CDR3 nucleotide sequence: TGTGCCAGTAGGATCCGGGCAGCCATGAGGGCTGGGGCCAACGTCCTGACTTTC.

The chain uses TRBV6-4 and TRBJ2-1; D may be TRBD1 or TRBD2 (5 bases each). V dropped 8 bases and J dropped 3 bases, with 17 bases sitting between them. CDR3 length: 15 residues. CDR1 is MRHNA, CDR2 SNTAGT, per germline. CDR3 coding DNA: TGTGCCAGCGCCTACACCCGGGACCACTACAATGAGCAGTTCTTC. Protein product: CASAYTRDHYNEQFF.

At least ten counts were recorded for this clone. V is TRBV7-2 and J is TRBJ1-1; TRBD1 aligns across 7 bases. Trimming took 3 bases from V and 5 from J; bases not matched to a gene: 6. CDR1 and CDR2 (germline): SGHTA, FQGNSA. This CDR3 comprises 14 residues. The chain's CDR3 is CASSFVQGGTEAFF. DNA for the CDR3: TGTGCCAGCAGCTTCGTTCAGGGGGGAACTGAAGCTTTCTTT.

This clone has a single count. This rearrangement joins TRBV4-2 to TRBJ2-1, with 8 bases identical to TRBD1. V trimming: 4 bases; J trimming: 7 bases; junction bases outside the gene matches: 3. The V gene's germline CDR1 is LGHNA and CDR2 YNFKEQ. CDR3 length: 13 amino acids. Here the CDR3 reads CASSPRTGNEQFF. Here the CDR3 DNA reads TGTGCCAGCAGCCCCCGGACAGGGAATGAGCAGTTCTTC.

This sequence joins TRBV4-1 and TRBJ1-4, with a tentative D call TRBD1 (5 bases). Germline loops: CDR1 MGHRA, CDR2 YSYEKL. V shed 0 bases and J shed 0 bases, with 11 bases lying between them. This CDR3 comprises 17 residues. The DNA for the CDR3 is TGCGCCAGCAGCCAAGAGGGGCAGGCAGCAACTAATGAAAAACTGTTTTTT. Amino acid sequence: CASSQEGQAATNEKLFF.

This sequence joins TRBV7-3 and TRBJ2-2; TRBD2 might be the D (6 bases). The CDR3 length is 15 residues. Germline V CDR1 and CDR2: SGHTA, FQGTGA. V lost 6 bases to trimming and J lost 2 bases, with 13 bases between them. Written as DNA, the CDR3 is TGTGCCAGCAGTGCCCCGGGACTCAACACCGGGGAGCTGTTTTTT. It specifies CASSAPGLNTGELFF.